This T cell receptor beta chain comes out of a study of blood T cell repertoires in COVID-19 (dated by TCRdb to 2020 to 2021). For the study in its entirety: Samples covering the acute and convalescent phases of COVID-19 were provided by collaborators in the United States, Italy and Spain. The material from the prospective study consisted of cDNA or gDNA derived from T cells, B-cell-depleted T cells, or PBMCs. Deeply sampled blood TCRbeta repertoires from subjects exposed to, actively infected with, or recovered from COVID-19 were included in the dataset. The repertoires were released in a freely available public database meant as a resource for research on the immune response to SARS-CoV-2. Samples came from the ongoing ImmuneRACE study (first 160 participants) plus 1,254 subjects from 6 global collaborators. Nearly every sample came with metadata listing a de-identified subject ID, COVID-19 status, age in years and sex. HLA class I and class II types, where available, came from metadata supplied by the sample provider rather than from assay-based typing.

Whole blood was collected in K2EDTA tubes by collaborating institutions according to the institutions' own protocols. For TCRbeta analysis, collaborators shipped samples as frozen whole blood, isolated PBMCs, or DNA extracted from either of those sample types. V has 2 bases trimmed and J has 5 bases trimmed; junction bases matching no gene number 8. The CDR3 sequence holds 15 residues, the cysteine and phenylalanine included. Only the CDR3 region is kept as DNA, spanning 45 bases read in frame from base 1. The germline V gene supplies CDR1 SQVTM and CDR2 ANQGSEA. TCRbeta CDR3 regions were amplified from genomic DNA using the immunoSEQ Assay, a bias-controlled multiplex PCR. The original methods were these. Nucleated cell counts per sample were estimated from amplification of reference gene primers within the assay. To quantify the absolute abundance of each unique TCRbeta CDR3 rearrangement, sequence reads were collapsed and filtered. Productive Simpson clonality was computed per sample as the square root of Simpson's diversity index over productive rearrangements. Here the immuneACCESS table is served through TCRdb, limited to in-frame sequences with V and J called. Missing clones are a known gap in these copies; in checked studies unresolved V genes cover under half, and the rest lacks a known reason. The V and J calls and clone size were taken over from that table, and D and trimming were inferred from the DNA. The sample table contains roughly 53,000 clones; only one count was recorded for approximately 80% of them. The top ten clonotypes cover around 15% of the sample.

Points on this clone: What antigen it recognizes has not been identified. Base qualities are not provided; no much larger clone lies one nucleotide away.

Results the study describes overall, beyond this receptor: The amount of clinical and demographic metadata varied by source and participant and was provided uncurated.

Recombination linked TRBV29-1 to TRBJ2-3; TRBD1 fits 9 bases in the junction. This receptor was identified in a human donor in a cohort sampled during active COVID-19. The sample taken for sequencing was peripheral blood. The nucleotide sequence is TGCAGCGTTGAATTCTCGGACAGGGGAGTAGATACGCAGTATTTT. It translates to CSVEFSDRGVDTQYF.